Presented here are 32 T cell receptor beta chains from one specimen sequenced in a study of CDR3 diversity in severe acne. Each CDR3 protein is one row after TCRdb ran MiXCR on the PCR reads. This sample has more than 85,000 distinct CDR3 sequences, with 45% to 60% found just once. The specimen sequenced was blood. These receptor sequences come from a male donor with acne.

The chain is built from TRBV4-1 and TRBJ2-5; 10 nucleotides align to TRBD2. The germline V gene has CDR1 MGHRA and CDR2 YSYEKL. CDR3 length: 20 residues. V trimming: 0 bases; J trimming: 3 bases; junction bases outside the gene matches: 16. CDR3 nucleotide sequence: TGCGCCAGCAGCCAAGATATTGACCCTCTTCTAGCGGGGGATAAAGAGACCCAGTACTTC. This translates into CASSQDIDPLLAGDKETQYF.

At least ten counts were recorded for this clonotype. The rearrangement joins TRBV9 to TRBJ2-1, with D perhaps given as TRBD1 or TRBD2 (6 bases each). Trimming shortened V by 0 bases and J by 7 bases, and 17 bases separated the two germline ends. The germline CDR1 and CDR2 sequences are SGDLS and YYNGEE. This CDR3 comprises 16 residues. CDR3: CASSVAGGSQGNEQFF. The CDR3 DNA is TGTGCCAGCAGCGTAGCTGGAGGGAGTCAGGGGAATGAGCAGTTCTTC. The full variable domain, with the rest looked up from reference TRBV9 and TRBJ2-1, is DSGVTQTPKHLITATGQRVTLRCSPRSGDLSVYWYQQSLDQGLQFLIQYYNGEERAKGNILERFSAQQFPDLHSELNLSSLELGDSALYFCASSVAGGSQGNEQFFGPGTRLTVL.

The chain links TRBV5-6 to TRBJ1-1; D is ambiguous. CDR1 is SGHDT, CDR2 YYEEEE, per germline. The V end was cut by 1 base, the J end by 0 bases, with 10 bases between. The CDR3 covers 15 residues. CDR3 nucleotide sequence: TGTGCCAGCAGCTTGCCAACAGAAATGAACACTGAAGCTTTCTTT. Translated: CASSLPTEMNTEAFF.

Of note for this clonotype: One base away lies a much larger clone, so this may be a sequencing read error. CDR3 residues: CASSIEASPNEQFF. For the CDR3, the DNA is TGTGCCAGTAGTATAGAGGCCAGCCCCAATGAGCAGTTCTTC. The chain couples TRBV19 to TRBJ2-1, with D unresolved. The ends were cut back, 0 bases at V and 6 bases at J, with 9 bases in the middle. The CDR3 is 14 residues long. Germline CDR1 and CDR2: LNHDA and SQIVND (reference sequence).

This clonotype was counted only a few times. This chain connects TRBV18 to TRBJ1-2; 8 nucleotides agree with TRBD1. V shed 0 bases and J 6 bases; nucleotides not matched to a gene: 0. CDR1 and CDR2 (germline): KGHSH, LQKENI. The CDR3 totals 13 residues. Here the CDR3 reads CASSPPDRDGYTF. Written as DNA, the CDR3 is TGTGCCAGCTCACCACCGGACAGGGATGGCTACACCTTC.

This chain connects TRBV6-2 or TRBV6-3 to TRBJ2-7; 13 nucleotides match TRBD2. CDR3 length: 17 residues. The germline gives CDR1 MNHEY, CDR2 SVGEGT. The V and J ends lost 5 bases and 3 bases, in that order; junction bases with no gene match: 10. The CDR3, as DNA: TGTGCCAGCAGTCCACCTACTAGCGGGAGGGCCGGCTACGAGCAGTACTTC. Residues: CASSPPTSGRAGYEQYF.

J is TRBJ2-7 and V is TRBV18, with D perhaps TRBD1 (5 bases). CDR1 and CDR2 from the germline V gene are KGHSH and LQKENI. V dropped 0 bases and J dropped 4 bases, with 13 bases sitting between them. CDR3 length: 15 amino acids. CDR3 bases: TGTGCCAGCTCACCACCGAATCAGGGAAGTTACGAGCAGTACTTC. The encoded protein is CASSPPNQGSYEQYF. Full variable domain (remainder filled in from reference TRBV18 and TRBJ2-7): NAGVMQNPRHLVRRRGQEARLRCSPMKGHSHVYWYRQLPEEGLKFMVYLQKENIIDESGMPKERFSAEFPKEGPSILRIQQVVRGDSAAYFCASSPPNQGSYEQYFGPGTRLTVT.

This clonotype was detected only once. The gene calls are TRBV9 and TRBJ1-2; no clear D. CDR3 length: 17 amino acids. CDR1 and CDR2 from the germline V gene are SGDLS and YYNGEE. Trimming left V 3 bases short and J 4 bases short, with 22 bases between. DNA of the CDR3: TGTGCCAGCAGCGACCATGCACGGGTGGGCATGGGCTATGGCTACACCTTC. Its protein product is CASSDHARVGMGYGYTF.

This clonotype has at least ten counts. The V gene is TRBV9, the J gene TRBJ2-1, with 7 bases lining up with TRBD1. Germline assignment: CDR1 SGDLS and CDR2 YYNGEE. The V gene end was trimmed by 0 bases and the J gene end by 3 bases; junction bases not matched to a gene: 9. CDR3 size: 17 residues. The CDR3 DNA is TGTGCCAGCAGCGTAGCTTATCGGGACAGCTACTACAATGAGCAGTTCTTC. Amino acids: CASSVAYRDSYYNEQFF.

The table lists this clonotype with a few counts. J is TRBJ2-5 and V is TRBV25-1; 9 nucleotides align to TRBD2. With 10 bases clipped from V and 5 bases from J, the junction kept 14 bases outside the gene matches. CDR3 size: 15 residues. Germline V CDR1 and CDR2: MGHDK, SYGVNS. Written as DNA, the CDR3 is TGTGCCACCACCGGGGCTAGCGGGACTCAGGAGACCCAGTACTTC. This codes for CATTGASGTQETQYF.

This clonotype has at least ten counts. The chain carries TRBV12-3 or TRBV12-4 and TRBJ2-7; weak D call: TRBD2 (6 bases). Trimming stripped 7 bases from V and 4 bases from J, with 14 bases between. The CDR3 totals 13 residues. The CDR3, as DNA: TGTGCCAGCACCGAAGTTGGGGGGTACGAGCAGTACTTC. This codes for CASTEVGGYEQYF.

This clonotype occurred a few times. The rearrangement links TRBV14 to TRBJ2-5; D not resolved. V shed 6 bases and J shed 1 base, with 9 bases lying between them. Looked up from germline, CDR1 is SGHDN and CDR2 is FVKESK. The CDR3 runs 13 residues. CDR3: CASRRAGQETQYF. CDR3 in DNA: TGTGCCAGCAGACGGGCAGGCCAAGAGACCCAGTACTTC.

By frequency in the sample, this clonotype is medium-sized (0.01 to 0.1%). The chain carries TRBV2 and TRBJ2-7, with 9 bases that match TRBD2. This CDR3 is built from 13 residues. Germline assignment: CDR1 SNHLY and CDR2 FYNNEI. V dropped 7 bases and J dropped 1; count of bases not matched to a gene: 2. DNA of the CDR3: TGTGCCAGCATTAGCGGGGGATCCTACGAGCAGTACTTC. Its protein is CASISGGSYEQYF.

This chain connects TRBV25-1 to TRBJ2-5; D not resolved. CDR3 length equals 14 residues. In germline, CDR1 is MGHDK, CDR2 SYGVNS. V was shortened by 6 bases and J by 2 bases, with 13 bases between the two germline ends. The CDR3 region is CASSLAFSQETQYF. CDR3 coding DNA: TGTGCCAGCAGCTTAGCCTTCTCTCAAGAGACCCAGTACTTC. Full variable domain (remainder filled in from reference TRBV25-1 and TRBJ2-5): EADIYQTPRYLVIGTGKKITLECSQTMGHDKMYWYQQDPGMELHLIHYSYGVNSTEKGDLSSESTVSRIRTEHFPLTLESARPSHTSQYLCASSLAFSQETQYFGPGTRLLVL.

Relative to its sample, this clonotype is medium-sized (0.01 to 0.1%). The genes are TRBV7-2 and TRBJ2-3; D is perhaps TRBD1 (5 bases). The germline CDR1 and CDR2 sequences are SGHTA and FQGNSA. V was cut by 0 bases and J by 6 bases, with 7 bases left in between. The CDR3 loop spans 13 amino acids. This CDR3 reads CASSLAAGDTQYF. CDR3 DNA sequence: TGTGCCAGCAGCTTAGCCGCAGGGGATACGCAGTATTTT.

Of note for this clonotype: No conserved phenylalanine or tryptophan ends this CDR3, so it is likely a read error. The chain uses TRBV29-1 and TRBJ2-5, with unresolved D. The CDR3 extends over 12 amino acids. Germline V gene sequence: CDR1 SQVTM, CDR2 ANQGSEA. Trimming removed 8 bases at V and 7 bases at J, with 17 bases between. Written as DNA, the CDR3 is TGCAGCACCCCCACGGAAAGTGGGACCCAGTACTCC. It yields the protein CSTPTESGTQYS.

To note about this clonotype: A much larger clone lies a single base off, so this may be a read error. This chain joins TRBV2 and TRBJ1-2; the D gene is possibly TRBD1 (6 bases). Germline values: CDR1 SNHLY, CDR2 FYNNEI. This CDR3 comprises 15 residues. V was shortened by 4 bases and J by 4 bases, with 16 bases between the two germline ends. CDR3 sequence (DNA): TGTGCCAGCAGTGCCCGGACAGTTGATAGCTATGGCTACACCTTC. It yields the protein CASSARTVDSYGYTF.

On this clonotype: This CDR3 is missing its conserved last phenylalanine or tryptophan, likely due to a read error. V is TRBV20-1 and J is TRBJ2-2, with 14 bases lining up with TRBD2. Germline V lookup: CDR1 DFQATT, CDR2 SNEGSKA (reference sequence). With 4 bases clipped from V and 6 bases from J, the junction kept 13 bases outside the gene matches. The CDR3 loop spans 18 amino acids. The CDR3 DNA is TGCAGTGCTAACAGACCGGGACTAGCGGGAGATGAGGCCGGGGAGCTGTTTCTT. Encoded protein: CSANRPGLAGDEAGELFL.

A single count supports this clonotype. The chain links TRBV5-6 to TRBJ2-7, with TRBD2 identical over 11 bases. The CDR3 totals 15 residues. The germline gives CDR1 SGHDT, CDR2 YYEEEE. Trimming removed 5 bases from V and 0 bases from J; junction bases left unmatched: 4. CDR3 region: CASRGTSGVSYEQYF. In DNA, the CDR3 is TGTGCCAGCAGGGGGACTAGCGGAGTCTCCTACGAGCAGTACTTC.

Comments on this clonotype: This CDR3 fails to terminate in the conserved phenylalanine or tryptophan, so it likely reflects a read error. It is unclear where the CDR3 begins or ends on the DNA, so no DNA is shown, and the CDR3 is as TCRdb lists it. The chain links TRBV6-7 to TRBJ2-2. TRBV6-7 belongs to the ORF category, with a function that is uncertain. The CDR3 has 15 residues if both end residues are counted. The CDR3 sequence is CASSYSTALQGYRAG.

This clonotype was seen just once. V and J are TRBV29-1 and TRBJ1-1, with 9 bases fitting TRBD1. Germline trimming cut 6 bases from V and 8 bases from J; bases unmatched to any gene: 13. The CDR3 is 14 residues long. Germline CDR1 is SQVTM and CDR2 is ANQGSEA. The CDR3 loop reads CSVQKPGQGKEAFF. CDR3 in DNA: TGCAGCGTCCAGAAACCGGGACAGGGTAAAGAAGCTTTCTTT.

The chain joins TRBV14 to TRBJ1-3, with a tentative D call TRBD1 (5 bases). Trimming removed 2 bases from V and 4 bases from J, with 18 bases in between. Germline V CDR1 and CDR2: SGHDN, FVKESK. This CDR3 has 17 amino acids. The CDR3 region is CASSQIGAGVPGNTIYF. In nucleotides, the CDR3 is TGTGCCAGCAGCCAAATAGGGGCAGGAGTGCCCGGAAACACCATATATTTT.

The gene calls are TRBV19 and TRBJ2-7; TRBD2 agrees at 7 bases. The CDR3 runs 12 residues. Germline trimming cut 7 bases from V and 5 bases from J; bases unmatched to any gene: 5. Looked up from germline, CDR1 is LNHDA and CDR2 is SQIVND (reference sequence). The CDR3 sequence: CASNSGTDEQYF. The CDR3 region has the DNA TGTGCCAGTAACAGCGGGACGGACGAGCAGTACTTC.

With regard to this clonotype: A read error may produce the germline difference seen at one junction end. The genes are TRBV5-1 and TRBJ1-1; 9 nucleotides align to TRBD1. Germline CDR1 SGHRS, CDR2 YFSETQ. The CDR3 runs 17 residues. The CDR3 DNA reads TGCGCCAGCAGCCCCCGGGACAGGGATTTTCTGAACACTGGAGCTTTCTTT. It is translated as CASSPRDRDFLNTGAFF.

This clonotype was counted ten times or more. V usage is TRBV6-2 or TRBV6-3 and J usage is TRBJ2-5; a weak D match, TRBD2 (6 bases). The CDR3 runs 13 residues. The germline V gene has CDR1 MNHEY and CDR2 SVGEGT. Trimming shortened V by 4 bases and J by 7 bases, and 13 bases separated the two germline ends. CDR3 DNA sequence: TGTGCCAGCAGTTTGGCAGGAGGGGTGACCCAGTACTTC. Protein sequence: CASSLAGGVTQYF.

V gene TRBV7-9 combines with J gene TRBJ2-1, with D perhaps TRBD1 or TRBD2 (6 bases each). CDR1 is SEHNR, CDR2 FQNEAQ, per germline (reference sequence). There are 16 residues in the CDR3. Trimming left V 1 base short and J 7 bases short, with 17 bases between. The CDR3 DNA reads TGTGCCAGCAGCTTAGATCTCGGGGGCAGGGGTAATGAGCAGTTCTTC. Its translation is CASSLDLGGRGNEQFF. Using reference TRBV7-9 and TRBJ2-1 for the parts outside the CDR3, the full variable domain is DTGVSQNPRHKITKRGQNVTFRCDPISEHNRLYWYRQTLGQGPEFLTYFQNEAQLEKSRLLSDRFSAERPKGSFSTLEIQRTEQGDSAMYLCASSLDLGGRGNEQFFGPGTRLTVL.

J is TRBJ2-2 and V is TRBV29-1, with 9 bases fitting TRBD1. Trimming removed 3 bases from V and 5 bases from J; junction bases left unmatched: 4. The CDR3 extends over 14 amino acids. Germline CDR1 reads SQVTM; CDR2 reads ANQGSEA. The CDR3 coding sequence is TGCAGCGTTGAGAGACAGGGGGTTACCGGGGAGCTGTTTTTT. Protein product: CSVERQGVTGELFF.

This clonotype was seen at least ten times. The chain has TRBV24-1 and TRBJ2-2; TRBD1 matches at 8 bases. Trimming cost V 6 bases and J 4 bases; bases outside gene matches: 6. The CDR3 totals 15 residues. Germline CDR1 reads KGHDR; CDR2 reads SFDVKD. This CDR3 reads CATSPAGGFTGELFF. Here the CDR3 DNA reads TGTGCCACCAGTCCGGCAGGGGGCTTCACCGGGGAGCTGTTTTTT.

The chain uses TRBV19 and TRBJ2-7; D not resolved. Trimming removed 5 bases from V and 7 bases from J, with 9 bases in between. Germline lookup yields CDR1 LNHDA and CDR2 SQIVND (reference sequence). CDR3 length: 11 amino acids. CDR3 bases: TGTGCCAGTAGTGCGCCTAGTGAGCAGTACTTC. This encodes CASSAPSEQYF.

Worth noting for this clonotype: This may be a read error, as it is one base from a much larger clone. The chain carries TRBV7-2 and TRBJ1-5, with 8 nucleotides matching TRBD1. Germline V gene data show CDR1 as SGHTA and CDR2 as FQGNSA. CDR3 length: 15 residues. Losses at the gene ends were 5 bases for V and 3 bases for J; bases not matched to a gene: 6. This CDR3 is CASSIGQGHNQPQHF. CDR3 nucleotide sequence: TGTGCCAGCAGCATCGGACAGGGACACAATCAGCCCCAGCATTTT.

Worth noting for this clonotype: Since a much larger clone is just one base distant, this may be a read error. V gene TRBV5-1 combines with J gene TRBJ1-1, with D unresolved. CDR1 is SGHRS, CDR2 YFSETQ, per germline. The CDR3 is 14 residues long. CDR3 residues: CASGLDGMNTEAFF. The DNA for the CDR3 is TGCGCCAGCGGCTTGGACGGCATGAACACTGAAGCTTTCTTT.

CDR3 nucleotide sequence: TGCGCCAGCAGCCGCACAGGGGGGGACAGGGAGCTGTTTTTT. It yields the protein CASSRTGGDRELFF. This chain links TRBV4-1 with TRBJ2-2; TRBD1 is a possible D gene (8 bases). CDR3 length equals 14 residues. Germline V gene lookup returns CDR1 MGHRA and CDR2 YSYEKL. V lost 4 bases and J lost 9, with 15 bases in between.